This T cell receptor beta chain comes out of a study of technical replicates of blood from several donors. Between the trimmed V and J ends, which lost 1 base and 5 bases, there was a span of 10 bases. Germline V gene data show CDR1 as SGHVS and CDR2 as FNYEAQ. The CDR3 has 14 amino acids. The table came from immunoSEQ multiplex PCR; TCRdb's copy has only in-frame clones and leaves some out. The top ten hold less than 5% of the sample, which has about 69,000 clones, 80% to 90% seen once. Material: PBMCs. The chain couples TRBV7-6 to TRBJ2-3; D call uncertain. This clonotype was obtained from a human donor in good health. Some clones in this sample may be carry-over from other donors' samples. CDR3 amino acids: CASSLDLSLDTQYF. The DNA of the CDR3 is TGTGCCAGCAGCTTAGATCTCTCCCTAGATACGCAGTATTTT.